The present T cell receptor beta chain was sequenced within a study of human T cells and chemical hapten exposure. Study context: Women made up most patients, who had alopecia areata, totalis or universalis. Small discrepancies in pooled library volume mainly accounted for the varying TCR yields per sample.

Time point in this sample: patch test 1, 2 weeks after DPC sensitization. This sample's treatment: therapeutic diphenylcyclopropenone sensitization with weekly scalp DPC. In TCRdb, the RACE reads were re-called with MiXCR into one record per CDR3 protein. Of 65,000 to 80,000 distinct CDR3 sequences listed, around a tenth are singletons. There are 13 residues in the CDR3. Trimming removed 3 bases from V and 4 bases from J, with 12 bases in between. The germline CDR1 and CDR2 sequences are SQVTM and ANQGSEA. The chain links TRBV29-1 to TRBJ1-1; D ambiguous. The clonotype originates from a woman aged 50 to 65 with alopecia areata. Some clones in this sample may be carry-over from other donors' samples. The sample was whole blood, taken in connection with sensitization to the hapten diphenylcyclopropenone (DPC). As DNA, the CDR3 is TGCAGCGTTGACGGCTCCGTGGGCACTGAAGCTTTCTTT. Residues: CSVDGSVGTEAFF.